Shown below are 28 T cell receptor beta chains from a single sample sequenced in a study of sequential checkpoint blockade in melanoma. Specified treatment: randomized to nivolumab then ipilimumab (arm A) or the reverse (arm B). Using immunoSEQ multiplex PCR, the repertoire was profiled, and TCRdb retains in-frame clones only, with some absent. The table has around 40,000 clones, 70% to 90% seen once. The source material was CD8+ T cells sorted from blood (inferred from file names), sampled from a patient given nivolumab and ipilimumab in sequence. The receptors stem from a human donor with melanoma.

The rearrangement joins TRBV2 to TRBJ2-1; a possible D gene is TRBD2 (6 bases). CDR3 length: 13 residues. The V gene lost 7 bases and the J gene lost 12 bases, with 19 bases spanning the gap. Germline lookup yields CDR1 SNHLY and CDR2 FYNNEI. The CDR3 DNA is TGTGCCAGCAAGGCGGGAACTTCCCGGTGGCAGTTCTTC. Translation gives CASKAGTSRWQFF.

The chain links TRBV19 to TRBJ1-5; D might be TRBD1 (5 bases). V was clipped by 1 base and J by 5 bases, with 12 bases between them. The germline V gene has CDR1 LNHDA and CDR2 SQIVND (reference sequence). The CDR3 is 15 residues long. DNA for the CDR3: TGTGCCAGTAGTATAGGTACGGGGGTTTATCAGCCCCAGCATTTT. Amino acids: CASSIGTGVYQPQHF. The full variable domain, in which reference TRBV19 and TRBJ1-5 provide the parts outside the CDR3, is DGGITQSPKYLFRKEGQNVTLSCEQNLNHDAMYWYRQDPGQGLRLIYYSQIVNDFQKGDIAEGYSVSREKKESFPLTVTSAQKNPTAFYLCASSIGTGVYQPQHFGDGTRLSIL.

This chain uses TRBV5-1 with TRBJ2-2; 11 bases match TRBD1. Germline-derived CDR1 and CDR2 are SGHRS and YFSETQ. The CDR3 spans 17 residues. J lost 5 bases, V lost 0 bases, and 6 bases had no gene match. In DNA form, the CDR3 reads TGCGCCAGCAGCTTGGATGGGACAGGGGGAGGAACCGGGGAGCTGTTTTTT. Protein product: CASSLDGTGGGTGELFF.

This clone appeared once. Here the CDR3 DNA reads TGTGCCAGCAGCTTAACTGGGGGAGGGGTCAATGAGCAGTTCTTC. Its translation is CASSLTGGGVNEQFF. The gene calls are TRBV7-3 and TRBJ2-1, with 7 bases identical to TRBD2. CDR3 length: 15 residues. Germline loops: CDR1 SGHTA, CDR2 FQGTGA. J lost 6 bases, V lost 0 bases, and 5 bases had no gene match.

The chain links TRBV7-6 to TRBJ2-7; D is possibly TRBD2 (6 bases). Germline-derived CDR1 and CDR2 are SGHVS and FNYEAQ. This CDR3 comprises 15 residues. V was clipped by 5 bases and J by 2 bases, with 16 bases between them. The CDR3, as DNA: TGTGCCAGCAGCCCCCGGGTAGCGGACCCCTACGAGCAGTACTTC. Translating gives CASSPRVADPYEQYF.

The rearrangement uses TRBV2 and TRBJ2-2; D is perhaps TRBD2 (5 bases). The CDR3 spans 15 residues. V dropped 5 bases and J dropped 1 base, with 11 bases sitting between them. The germline V gene has CDR1 SNHLY and CDR2 FYNNEI. In DNA form, the CDR3 reads TGTGCCAGCAGTTCAGGACGGGAGAACACCGGGGAGCTGTTTTTT. This encodes CASSSGRENTGELFF.

The CDR3 DNA is TGTGCCAGCAGCTTAGTTACCGGGAAGCGGAACGAGCAGTACTTC. Translation gives CASSLVTGKRNEQYF. V usage is TRBV7-9 and J usage is TRBJ2-7; D may be TRBD2 (5 bases). The CDR3 has 15 residues. Trimming cost V 1 base and J 5 bases, with 15 bases left between them. In germline, CDR1 is SEHNR, CDR2 FQNEAQ (reference sequence). Together with reference TRBV7-9 and TRBJ2-7, the CDR3 gives the full variable domain: DTGVSQNPRHKITKRGQNVTFRCDPISEHNRLYWYRQTLGQGPEFLTYFQNEAQLEKSRLLSDRFSAERPKGSFSTLEIQRTEQGDSAMYLCASSLVTGKRNEQYFGPGTRLTVT.

The chain has TRBV28 and TRBJ2-7; weak D call: TRBD1 (5 bases). Per the germline V gene, CDR1 is MDHEN and CDR2 is SYDVKM. This CDR3 contains 12 residues. Trimming took 6 bases from V and 3 from J, leaving 9 bases between them. CDR3 protein: CASRTANYEQYF. DNA for the CDR3: TGTGCCAGCAGGACAGCGAACTACGAGCAGTACTTC.

The sample holds one count of this clone. This CDR3 is CASSKGTGRDTQYF. In DNA, the CDR3 is TGTGCCAGCAGTAAAGGGACAGGGCGAGATACGCAGTATTTT. The chain links TRBV6-6 to TRBJ2-3; the match to TRBD1 covers 9 bases. The CDR3 runs 14 residues. J was trimmed by 5 bases and V by 5 bases; bases with no gene match: 5. Per the germline V gene, CDR1 is MNHNY and CDR2 is SVGAGI (reference sequence).

About this clone: This specimen includes other DNA sequences encoding the same CDR3. V usage is TRBV5-1 and J usage is TRBJ1-5, with D possibly TRBD1 on 5 matching bases. V shed 4 bases and J shed 0 bases, with 11 bases lying between them. The CDR3 loop spans 15 amino acids. Germline V CDR1 and CDR2: SGHRS, YFSETQ. The chain's CDR3 is CASSLGGGSNQPQHF. DNA for the CDR3: TGCGCCAGCAGCCTGGGGGGGGGTAGCAATCAGCCCCAGCATTTT.

The V call is TRBV7-8, the J call TRBJ2-2; 11 bases map to TRBD2. This CDR3 is built from 18 residues. Trimming took 3 bases from V and 1 from J; bases not matched to a gene: 7. Per germline, CDR1 SGHVS and CDR2 FQNEAQ. CDR3 sequence: CASSLRTSGPQNTGELFF. In nucleotides, the CDR3 is TGTGCCAGCAGCTTGAGGACTAGCGGGCCCCAGAACACCGGGGAGCTGTTTTTT.

CDR3 bases: TGTGCCAGCAGCGATGGGACAGGGGTATTCGAGCAGTACTTC. Amino acid sequence: CASSDGTGVFEQYF. The genes are TRBV9 and TRBJ2-7; 10 bases line up with TRBD1. The germline gives CDR1 SGDLS, CDR2 YYNGEE. The CDR3 has 14 amino acids. J gave up 6 bases and V 3 bases, and 6 bases lay outside the gene matches.

The chain has TRBV4-1 and TRBJ2-7; 8 bases are a match to TRBD2. The CDR3 contains 16 residues. Germline V lookup: CDR1 MGHRA, CDR2 YSYEKL. V lost 0 bases to trimming and J lost 6 bases; unmatched junction nucleotides: 10. CDR3 DNA sequence: TGCGCCAGCAGCCAAGATCGTACCTATCGGGAGGGCGAGCAGTACTTC. It codes for CASSQDRTYREGEQYF.

V usage is TRBV5-8 and J usage is TRBJ1-3, with a possible D match to TRBD1 (6 bases). This CDR3 is built from 17 residues. Germline V CDR1 and CDR2: SGHTS, YDEGEE. V lost 4 bases and J 0 bases, leaving 17 bases between the germline ends. CDR3 sequence: CASSTRDISSSGNTIYF. The CDR3 region has the DNA TGTGCCAGCAGCACCCGGGACATATCGAGCTCTGGAAACACCATATATTTT. Full variable domain (rest looked up from reference TRBV5-8 and TRBJ1-3): EAGVTQSPTHLIKTRGQQATLRCSPISGHTSVYWYQQALGLGLQFLLWYDEGEERNRGNFPPRFSGRQFPNYSSELNVNALELEDSALYLCASSTRDISSSGNTIYFGEGSWLTVV.

The DNA for the CDR3 is TGTGCCATCAGTGAGTACCGGGACACCTTAACCCCTATGAACACTGAAGCTTTCTTT. This gives the protein CAISEYRDTLTPMNTEAFF. The V and J genes are TRBV10-3 and TRBJ1-1, with D possibly being TRBD1 (6 bases). The V end was cut by 1 base, the J end by 0 bases, with 21 bases between. Germline V lookup: CDR1 ENHRY, CDR2 SYGVKD. The CDR3 covers 19 residues.

The rearrangement joins TRBV5-1 to TRBJ2-1, with 8 bases aligning to TRBD2. Germline CDR1 SGHRS, CDR2 YFSETQ. With V trimmed by 2 bases and J by 6 bases, 7 bases remained unmatched. CDR3 length equals 15 residues. CDR3 DNA sequence: TGCGCCAGCAGCTTACTAGCGGAGAGGTCCAATGAGCAGTTCTTC. Protein: CASSLLAERSNEQFF.

The chain combines TRBV19 with TRBJ2-5; possibly TRBD2 for D (5 bases). The J call could be wrong; TRBJ2-7 is a better fit for the DNA end. Germline loops: CDR1 LNHDA, CDR2 SQIVND (reference sequence). This CDR3 spans 13 amino acids. Here the CDR3 DNA reads TGTGCCAGTAGTAGAGGACTTACCTACGAGCAGTACTTC. Encoded protein: CASSRGLTYEQYF.

The chain carries TRBV19 and TRBJ2-7, with 7 bases matching TRBD1. Germline assignment: CDR1 LNHDA and CDR2 SQIVND (reference sequence). The CDR3 is 14 amino acids. The V gene end was trimmed by 5 bases and the J gene end by 3 bases; junction bases not matched to a gene: 7. The DNA of the CDR3 is TGTGCCAGTAGTTCCGGGACAGCGATCTACGAGCAGTACTTC. Its protein is CASSSGTAIYEQYF.

The chain uses TRBV15 and TRBJ2-2; 12 nucleotides align to TRBD1. CDR3 length: 19 amino acids. Germline lookup yields CDR1 LNHNV and CDR2 YYDKDF (reference sequence). Trimming at V came to 2 bases and at J to 3 bases, leaving 10 bases not matched to a gene. DNA of the CDR3: TGTGCCACCAGCAGACCCACCGGGACAGGGGGCGCGGACACCGGGGAGCTGTTTTTT. As protein: CATSRPTGTGGADTGELFF.

This clone showed up just once. The chain combines TRBV14 with TRBJ2-7; D gene unclear. V shed 2 bases and J shed 4 bases, with 12 bases lying between them. The CDR3 totals 14 residues. Germline CDR1 SGHDN, CDR2 FVKESK. The chain's CDR3 is CASSQNTAPYEQYV. The CDR3 DNA is TGTGCCAGCAGCCAAAATACAGCTCCATACGAGCAGTACGTC.

The CDR3 region has the DNA TGTGCCAGCAGCACCGACAGGGTGGAGGCCTACAATGAGCAGTTCTTC. It is translated as CASSTDRVEAYNEQFF. The chain is built from TRBV27 and TRBJ2-1; 7 nucleotides line up with TRBD1. Germline V gives CDR1 MNHEY, CDR2 SMNVEV (reference sequence). The CDR3 loop spans 16 amino acids. Unmatched junction bases numbered 10, after V lost 6 bases and J lost 2 bases.

The chain links TRBV19 to TRBJ2-1; D gene ambiguous. Germline values: CDR1 LNHDA, CDR2 SQIVND (reference sequence). The CDR3 is made up of 15 amino acids. V was pared by 3 bases and J by 0 bases, with 9 bases between. CDR3 region: CASSIGASSYNEQFF. CDR3 in DNA: TGTGCCAGTAGTATTGGAGCGAGCTCCTACAATGAGCAGTTCTTC.

The chain carries TRBV5-6 and TRBJ2-3; 7 bases agree with TRBD2. Germline V CDR1 and CDR2: SGHDT, YYEEEE. The CDR3 sequence is 15 residues long. Trimming at V came to 6 bases and at J to 1 base, leaving 8 bases not matched to a gene. Written as DNA, the CDR3 is TGTGCCAGCAAAAAACGGCTAGCGGGCACAGATACGCAGTATTTT. Translated, it gives CASKKRLAGTDTQYF.

Only a few counts were recorded for this clone. This chain joins TRBV18 and TRBJ2-7; D is possibly TRBD2 (6 bases). The CDR3 consists of 13 residues. The V end was cut by 3 bases, the J end by 6 bases, with 12 bases between. CDR1 and CDR2 (germline): KGHSH, LQKENI. The CDR3 protein is CASSPDGGREQYV. CDR3 bases: TGTGCCAGCTCACCCGACGGGGGTCGCGAGCAGTACGTC.

The V call is TRBV9, the J call TRBJ2-1; D gene ambiguous. With 2 bases removed from V and 6 bases from J, the gap between germline ends came to 15 bases. Germline values: CDR1 SGDLS, CDR2 YYNGEE. The CDR3 is 15 residues long. CDR3 DNA sequence: TGTGCCAGCAGCGTCGAAACAAGGAGCCTCAATGAGCAGTTCTTC. It translates to CASSVETRSLNEQFF.

The J gene is TRBJ2-1, the V gene TRBV7-9; 12 bases agree with TRBD2. Germline loops: CDR1 SEHNR, CDR2 FQNEAQ (reference sequence). V lost 3 bases, J lost 0 bases, and 3 bases stayed unmatched. The CDR3 spans 17 residues. CDR3: CASSFPTSGSSYNEQFF. The CDR3 DNA is TGTGCCAGCAGCTTCCCGACTAGCGGGAGCTCCTACAATGAGCAGTTCTTC.

This sequence joins TRBV7-8 and TRBJ2-7; possibly TRBD2 for D (7 bases). V was cut by 1 base and J by 2 bases, with 12 bases left in between. The CDR3 has 15 amino acids. CDR1 is SGHVS, CDR2 FQNEAQ, per germline. CDR3 sequence: CASSLVGGGAYEQYF. The CDR3 nucleotides read TGTGCCAGCAGCTTAGTAGGAGGGGGGGCCTACGAGCAGTACTTC.

The chain uses TRBV6-5 and TRBJ2-1; D gene unclear. Germline CDR1 is MNHEY and CDR2 is SVGAGI. This CDR3 region has 16 residues. Trimming removed 0 bases at V and 0 bases at J, with 9 bases between. CDR3 amino acids: CASSYSWASSYNEQFF. For the CDR3, the DNA is TGTGCCAGCAGTTACTCCTGGGCGAGCTCCTACAATGAGCAGTTCTTC.